Below, 5 T cell receptor beta chains from the same sample are listed, as sequenced in a study of T cells in Graves' hyperthyroidism and ophthalmopathy. Amplification of TCR beta CDR3 regions used RNA as the template. HTBI primers drove first-round RT-PCR of the TCR CDR3. TCRdb processed the multiplex PCR reads anew with MiXCR; each CDR3 protein has one entry. This table has 96,000 or so distinct CDR3 sequences, roughly half appearing once. The specimen was blood. These TCRs come from a woman aged 35 to 49 with Graves' hyperthyroidism.

The J gene is TRBJ1-1, the V gene TRBV25-1, with D tentatively TRBD1 (5 bases). The V gene's germline CDR1 is MGHDK and CDR2 SYGVNS. The CDR3 sequence is 16 residues long. Between the trimmed V and J ends, which lost 8 bases and 0 bases, there was a span of 19 bases. The CDR3 sequence is CASSLNSDRMNTEAFF. The CDR3 DNA is TGTGCCAGCTCACTAAACTCCGACAGAATGAACACTGAAGCTTTCTTT.

This clonotype was recorded many times. The V gene is TRBV20-1, the J gene TRBJ2-3, with D maybe TRBD2 (6 bases). The germline gives CDR1 DFQATT, CDR2 SNEGSKA (reference sequence). The CDR3 totals 16 residues. V shed 1 base and J shed 1 base, with 15 bases lying between them. In DNA form, the CDR3 reads TGCAGTGCTAGAGCCCAGCCCGGGGGTGGCACAGATACGCAGTATTTT. Protein product: CSARAQPGGGTDTQYF.

The rearrangement joins TRBV2 to TRBJ2-7, with 9 bases fitting TRBD2. This CDR3 comprises 14 residues. Germline trimming cut 6 bases from V and 6 bases from J; bases unmatched to any gene: 9. Germline CDR1 and CDR2: SNHLY and FYNNEI. The CDR3 is CASRGVAGVREQYF. The CDR3 bases are TGTGCCAGCAGGGGGGTAGCGGGAGTTCGCGAGCAGTACTTC. Supplemented by reference TRBV2 and TRBJ2-7, the full variable domain reads EPEVTQTPSHQVTQMGQEVILRCVPISNHLYFYWYRQILGQKVEFLVSFYNNEISEKSEIFDDQFSVERPDGSNFTLKIRSTKLEDSAMYFCASRGVAGVREQYFGPGTRLTVT.

This clonotype was observed at least ten times. This sequence joins TRBV29-1 and TRBJ2-7; D is possibly TRBD1 (5 bases). The CDR3 runs 13 residues. Germline CDR1 is SQVTM and CDR2 is ANQGSEA. Trimming pared 1 base from V and 2 bases from J, leaving 9 bases between. The CDR3 reads CSVEAGYPYEQYF. In DNA form, the CDR3 reads TGCAGCGTTGAAGCAGGGTACCCCTACGAGCAGTACTTC.

This clonotype was recorded at least ten times. A much larger clone lies a single base off, so this may be a read error. CDR3 amino acids: CASILNREQYF. The CDR3 DNA sequence: TGTGCCAGCATCTTAAACCGCGAGCAGTACTTC. The gene calls are TRBV7-9 and TRBJ2-7; D is unresolved. This CDR3 contains 11 residues. From germline, CDR1 is SEHNR and CDR2 FQNEAQ (reference sequence).